A selection of T cell receptor beta chains follows, all from one sample in a study of identical twins. From the 5' RACE reads, TCRdb called clonotypes with MiXCR, one entry per CDR3 protein. Among about 1.7 million distinct CDR3 sequences listed, about 32% were seen once. The source material was cord blood. All receptors come from a newborn girl in good health. Each CDR3 is given with its conserved first and last residue. A clone size is listed for some rows: how often the clone was seen (once, few, many), or a class if it is expanded.

V	size	J	CDR3
TRBV7-9	few	TRBJ2-3	CASSLGEHSTDTQYF
TRBV6-1	.	TRBJ2-2	CASSRRLAGKNTGELFF
TRBV20-1	.	TRBJ2-4	CSASGAGAAKNIQYF
TRBV3-1	few	TRBJ1-2	CASSLLVGTNYGYTF
TRBV7-6	few	TRBJ1-2	CASSLTAFTNYGYTF
TRBV6-1	.	TRBJ1-6	CASSESRQGYSPLHF
TRBV7-8	few	TRBJ2-4	CASSHLTLAKNIQYF
TRBV12-3/TRBV12-4	few	TRBJ1-5	CASTQNRGQPQHF
TRBV3-1	.	TRBJ2-7	CASSRTSGGPEQYF
TRBV2	.	TRBJ2-1	CASNRDTDNEQFF
TRBV5-1	.	TRBJ2-2	CASSFLGVANTGELFF
TRBV18	.	TRBJ2-3	CASSPPTSGGTDTQYF
TRBV20-1	few	TRBJ2-1	CSARRGHRDNEQFF
TRBV28	.	TRBJ2-1	CASSPGLAGEASSYNEQFF
TRBV28	few	TRBJ1-2	CASNEGGNGYTF
TRBV7-6	.	TRBJ1-6	CASSTRQGGSSPLHF
TRBV5-6	.	TRBJ2-5	CVSSLTGYRETQYF
TRBV6-2/TRBV6-3	.	.	CASSYSAAGYEQYF
TRBV18	.	TRBJ2-1	CASSPPARGLSYEQFF
TRBV13	few	TRBJ2-7	CASSLRVTGRPYEQYF
TRBV28	few	TRBJ2-7	CASSLDSGQGYEQYF
TRBV5-1	few	TRBJ2-3	CASSPHPAGPYTDTQYF
TRBV11-2	once	TRBJ2-3	CASRPPGRDGDTQYF
TRBV7-9	few	TRBJ2-1	CASSPWTSGRDEQFF
TRBV20-1	.	.	CSAIAGAGYNEQYF
TRBV11-2	many	TRBJ2-4	CASSRAAKNIQYF
TRBV5-1	many	TRBJ2-3	CASSLYGLAGTDTQYF
TRBV5-1	few	TRBJ1-6	CASSFDTNNSPLHF
TRBV24-1	.	TRBJ2-2	CATQGPNTGELFF
TRBV19	.	TRBJ1-2	CASSIGGPGGYGYTF
TRBV12-5	many	TRBJ2-1	CASGLVLGTQGNEQFF
TRBV2	.	TRBJ2-3	CASEPGLPDTQYF
TRBV14	few	TRBJ2-7	CASSQDSGRGYEQYF
TRBV4-2	.	TRBJ2-7	CASSQADGYEQYF
TRBV7-9	.	TRBJ1-2	CASSLGTGIGYGYTF
TRBV5-1	.	TRBJ2-7	CASSLTRALTTYEQYF
TRBV20-1	.	TRBJ1-5	CSAIGGGDQPQHF
TRBV20-1	.	TRBJ1-6	CSARRGVSYNSPLHF
TRBV7-2	few	TRBJ2-1	CASSLGERDSYNEQFF
TRBV29-1	few	TRBJ1-2	CSVRDSGTGNYGYTF
TRBV3-1	.	TRBJ2-1	CASSQDRLAVNEQFF
TRBV20-1	.	TRBJ2-1	CSARDPLAGGEQFF
TRBV7-2	.	TRBJ1-5	CASSLNLGGGSNQPQHF
TRBV19	.	TRBJ2-7	CASSLPSGGQYF
TRBV5-1	few	TRBJ2-7	CASSSGLAGGWEQYF
TRBV29-1	many	TRBJ2-1	CSVDGRASGNYNEQFF
TRBV2	.	TRBJ1-1	CASMRTGRETEAFF
TRBV18	.	TRBJ2-5	CASSPATSVYNEQYF